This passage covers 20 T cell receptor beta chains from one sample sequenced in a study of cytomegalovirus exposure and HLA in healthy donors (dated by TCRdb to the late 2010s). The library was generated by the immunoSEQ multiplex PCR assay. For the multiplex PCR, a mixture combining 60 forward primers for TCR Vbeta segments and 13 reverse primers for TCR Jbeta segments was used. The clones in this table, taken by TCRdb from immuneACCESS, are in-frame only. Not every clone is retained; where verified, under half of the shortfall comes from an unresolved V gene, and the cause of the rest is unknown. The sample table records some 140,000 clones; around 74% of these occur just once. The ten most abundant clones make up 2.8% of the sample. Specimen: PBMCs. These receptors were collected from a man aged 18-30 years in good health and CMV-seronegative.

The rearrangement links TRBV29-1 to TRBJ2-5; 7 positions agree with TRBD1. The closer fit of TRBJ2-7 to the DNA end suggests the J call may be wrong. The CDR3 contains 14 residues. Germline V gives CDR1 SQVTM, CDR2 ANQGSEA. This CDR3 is CSVGGDSLPYEQYF. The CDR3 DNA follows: TGCAGCGTTGGAGGGGACAGTCTACCCTACGAGCAGTACTTC.

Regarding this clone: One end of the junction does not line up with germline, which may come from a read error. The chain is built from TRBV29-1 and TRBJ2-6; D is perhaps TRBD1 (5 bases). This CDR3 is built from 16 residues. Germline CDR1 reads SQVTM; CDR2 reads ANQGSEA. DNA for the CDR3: TGCAGCGTTTCGGACACATCCCTCTCTGGGGCCAACGGCCTGACTTTC. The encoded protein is CSVSDTSLSGANGLTF.

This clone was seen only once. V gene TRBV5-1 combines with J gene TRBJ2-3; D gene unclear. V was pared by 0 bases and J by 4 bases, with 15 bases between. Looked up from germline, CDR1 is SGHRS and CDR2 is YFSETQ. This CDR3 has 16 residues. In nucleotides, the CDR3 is TGCGCCAGCAGCTTGGGACTCTCCGGCGGAGCAGATACGCAGTATTTT. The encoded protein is CASSLGLSGGADTQYF.

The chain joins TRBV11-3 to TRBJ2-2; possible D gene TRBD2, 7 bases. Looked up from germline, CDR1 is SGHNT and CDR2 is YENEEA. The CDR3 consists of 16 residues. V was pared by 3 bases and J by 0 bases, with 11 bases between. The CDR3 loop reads CASSFGRGTNTGELFF. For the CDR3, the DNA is TGTGCCAGCAGCTTTGGGAGGGGGACGAACACCGGGGAGCTGTTTTTT.

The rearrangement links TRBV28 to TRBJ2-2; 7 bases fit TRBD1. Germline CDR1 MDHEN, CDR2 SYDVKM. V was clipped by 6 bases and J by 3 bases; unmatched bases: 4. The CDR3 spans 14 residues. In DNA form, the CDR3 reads TGTGCCAGCAGGGAACAGGGGTACACCGGGGAGCTGTTTTTT. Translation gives CASREQGYTGELFF.

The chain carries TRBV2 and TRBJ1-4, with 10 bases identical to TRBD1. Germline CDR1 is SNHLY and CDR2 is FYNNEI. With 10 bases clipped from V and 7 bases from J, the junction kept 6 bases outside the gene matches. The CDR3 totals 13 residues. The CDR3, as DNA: TGTGCCACCAACCGGGACAGGGGTGAAAAACTGTTTTTT. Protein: CATNRDRGEKLFF.

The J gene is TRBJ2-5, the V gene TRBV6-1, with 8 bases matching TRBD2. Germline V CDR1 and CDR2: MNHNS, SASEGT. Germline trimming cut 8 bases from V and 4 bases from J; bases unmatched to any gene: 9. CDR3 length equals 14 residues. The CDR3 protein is CASRSSGPPETQYF. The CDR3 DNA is TGTGCCAGCCGGTCTAGCGGGCCTCCAGAGACCCAGTACTTC.

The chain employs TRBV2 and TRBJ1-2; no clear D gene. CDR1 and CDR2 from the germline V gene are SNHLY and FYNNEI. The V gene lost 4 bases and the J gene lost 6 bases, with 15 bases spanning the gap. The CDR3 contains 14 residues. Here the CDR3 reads CASSVLQLPHGYTF. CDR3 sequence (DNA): TGTGCCAGCAGTGTCCTACAGCTTCCCCATGGCTACACCTTC.

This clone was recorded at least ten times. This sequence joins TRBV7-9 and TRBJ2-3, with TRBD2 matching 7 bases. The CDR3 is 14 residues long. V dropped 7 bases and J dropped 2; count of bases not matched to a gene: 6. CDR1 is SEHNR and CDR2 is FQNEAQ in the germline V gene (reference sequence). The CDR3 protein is CASNLADFTDTQYF. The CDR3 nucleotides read TGTGCCAGCAATCTAGCGGACTTCACAGATACGCAGTATTTT.

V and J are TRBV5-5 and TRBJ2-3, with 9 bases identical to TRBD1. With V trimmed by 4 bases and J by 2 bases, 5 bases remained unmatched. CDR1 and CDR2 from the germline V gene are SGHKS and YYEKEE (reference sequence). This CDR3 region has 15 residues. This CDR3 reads CASSTGTGYTDTQYF. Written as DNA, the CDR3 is TGTGCCAGCAGCACCGGGACAGGGTACACAGATACGCAGTATTTT.

CDR3 amino acids: CSVGPTGNAADTQYF. In nucleotides, the CDR3 is TGCAGCGTTGGTCCGACAGGGAACGCCGCAGATACGCAGTATTTT. The chain joins TRBV29-1 to TRBJ2-3; 7 bases agree with TRBD1. V was clipped by 4 bases and J by 4 bases; unmatched bases: 11. The CDR3 is 15 residues long. Germline assignment: CDR1 SQVTM and CDR2 ANQGSEA.

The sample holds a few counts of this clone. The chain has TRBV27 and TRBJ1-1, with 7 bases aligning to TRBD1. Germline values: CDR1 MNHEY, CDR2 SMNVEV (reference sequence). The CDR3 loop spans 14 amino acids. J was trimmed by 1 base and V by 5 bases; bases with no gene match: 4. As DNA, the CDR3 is TGTGCCAGCAGTCCCGGGACAGCGAACACTGAAGCTTTCTTT. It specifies CASSPGTANTEAFF.

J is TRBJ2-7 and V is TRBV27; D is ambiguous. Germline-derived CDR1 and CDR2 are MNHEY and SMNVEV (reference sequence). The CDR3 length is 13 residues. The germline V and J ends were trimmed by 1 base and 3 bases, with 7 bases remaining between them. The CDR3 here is CASSLYNYYEQYF. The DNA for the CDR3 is TGTGCCAGCAGTTTATACAACTACTACGAGCAGTACTTC.

CDR3 in DNA: TGCGCCAGCGGTACTGTTCCTAACACTGAAGCTTTCTTT. It codes for CASGTVPNTEAFF. V usage is TRBV5-1 and J usage is TRBJ1-1; D is ambiguous. Germline CDR1 reads SGHRS; CDR2 reads YFSETQ. CDR3 length: 13 residues. V was pared by 7 bases and J by 2 bases, with 12 bases between.

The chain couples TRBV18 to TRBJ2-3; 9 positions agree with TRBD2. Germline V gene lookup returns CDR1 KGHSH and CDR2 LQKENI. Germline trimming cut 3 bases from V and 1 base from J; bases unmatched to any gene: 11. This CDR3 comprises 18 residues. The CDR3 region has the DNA TGTGCCAGCTCACCCCAACGCGGGAGGGGAGGGGGCACAGATACGCAGTATTTT. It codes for CASSPQRGRGGGTDTQYF.

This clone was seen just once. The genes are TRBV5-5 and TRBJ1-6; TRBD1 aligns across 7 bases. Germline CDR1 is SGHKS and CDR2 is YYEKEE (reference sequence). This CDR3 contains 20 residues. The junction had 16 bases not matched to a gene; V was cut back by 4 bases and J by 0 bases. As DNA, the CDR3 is TGTGCCAGCAGCAACGGACAGGTTCACTCTCGGAGCTCCTATAATTCACCCCTCCACTTT. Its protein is CASSNGQVHSRSSYNSPLHF.

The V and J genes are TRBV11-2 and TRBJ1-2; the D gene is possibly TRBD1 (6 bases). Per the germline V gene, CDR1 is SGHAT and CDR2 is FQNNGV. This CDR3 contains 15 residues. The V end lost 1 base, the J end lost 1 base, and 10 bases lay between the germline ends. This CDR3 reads CASSLVRTVNYGYTF. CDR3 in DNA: TGTGCCAGCAGCTTAGTTAGGACAGTTAACTATGGCTACACCTTC.

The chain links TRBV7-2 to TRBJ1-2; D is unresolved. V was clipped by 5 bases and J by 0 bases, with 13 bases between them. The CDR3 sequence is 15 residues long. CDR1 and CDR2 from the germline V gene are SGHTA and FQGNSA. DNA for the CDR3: TGTGCCAGCAGCCCTTTTGGAGAGCCTAACTATGGCTACACCTTC. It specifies CASSPFGEPNYGYTF. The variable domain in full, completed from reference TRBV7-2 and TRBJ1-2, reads GAGVSQSPSNKVTEKGKDVELRCDPISGHTALYWYRQSLGQGLEFLIYFQGNSAPDKSGLPSDRFSAERTGGSVSTLTIQRTQQEDSAVYLCASSPFGEPNYGYTFGSGTRLTVV.

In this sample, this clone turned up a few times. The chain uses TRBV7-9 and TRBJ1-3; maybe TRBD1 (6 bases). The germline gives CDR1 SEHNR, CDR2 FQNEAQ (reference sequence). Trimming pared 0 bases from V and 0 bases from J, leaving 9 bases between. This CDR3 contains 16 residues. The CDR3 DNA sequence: TGTGCCAGCAGCTTAGCCAGGGGTAACTCTGGAAACACCATATATTTT. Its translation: CASSLARGNSGNTIYF. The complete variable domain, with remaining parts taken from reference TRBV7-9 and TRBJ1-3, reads DTGVSQNPRHKITKRGQNVTFRCDPISEHNRLYWYRQTLGQGPEFLTYFQNEAQLEKSRLLSDRFSAERPKGSFSTLEIQRTEQGDSAMYLCASSLARGNSGNTIYFGEGSWLTVV.

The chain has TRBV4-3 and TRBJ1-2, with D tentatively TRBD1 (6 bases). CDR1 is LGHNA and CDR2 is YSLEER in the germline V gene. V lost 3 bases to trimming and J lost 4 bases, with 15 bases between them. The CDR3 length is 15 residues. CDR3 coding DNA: TGCGCCAGCAGCCAGGACCCGGACAGAATCTATGGCTACACCTTC. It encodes CASSQDPDRIYGYTF.